This T cell receptor beta chain came from a study of T cell responses to AZD1222 COVID-19 vaccine. Overall study findings and caveats: In all cases, repertoires were sampled only after the peak T cell response. Increased Spike-specific TCR breadth and depth were observed after two AZD1222 doses. Only a handful of AZD1222 recipients tested seropositive at baseline. The sample set comprised mostly white British donors with more females, and clonal diversity was possibly underestimated.

Germline V gene sequence: CDR1 MNHEY, CDR2 SVGAGI. V was cut by 6 bases and J by 1 base, with 12 bases left in between. The CDR3 sequence is 15 residues long. Regarding this clone: The antigen remains undetermined.

TCRdb keeps only in-frame clones here, not all; method: immunoSEQ multiplex PCR. The table shows 90,000 to 120,000 clones, with around 90% occurring only once. The J gene is TRBJ2-2, the V gene TRBV6-5; D is perhaps TRBD1 (6 bases). This receptor was taken from an adult in good health. The material sequenced was peripheral blood, taken on day 0 of AZD1222 vaccination. The CDR3 coding sequence is TGTGCCAGCAGCACCCGACAGGAGAACACCGGGGAGCTGTTTTTT. Protein product: CASSTRQENTGELFF.